This T cell receptor (beta chain) originates from a study of cytomegalovirus exposure and HLA in healthy donors. In the case of this clone: Its antigen is still unknown.

PCR employed 60 Vbeta and 13 Jbeta primers. Profiled with immunoSEQ multiplex PCR; TCRdb holds only in-frame clones, not every one. The sample includes approximately 150,000 clones, approximately 80% of them seen just once. The CDR3 is made up of 13 amino acids. Germline CDR1 reads GTSNPN; CDR2 reads SVGIG (reference sequence). Trimming took off 2 bases at V and 5 bases at J, with 12 bases between the two ends. Findings and limits, study-wide: Rates of TCR association differed by HLA locus in a later analysis, with DRB1 highest and HLA-C lowest.

What was sequenced was PBMCs. This rearrangement joins TRBV30 to TRBJ1-1, with D unclear. This TCR was recovered from a male donor in good health and CMV-seronegative. The CDR3 coding sequence is TGTGCCTGGAGTCCCCTGGAGGGAACTGAAGCTTTCTTT. This translates into CAWSPLEGTEAFF.